This passage covers 14 T cell receptor beta chains from one sample sequenced in a study of T-cell memory formation after mild COVID-19. TCRdb independently ran MiXCR on the 5' RACE reads; one entry per CDR3 protein. The table has fewer than 250,000 distinct CDR3 sequences, over 15% seen once. The sequenced sample was PBMCs or a T cell subset sorted from them (not recorded which). These receptors were obtained from an adult woman who had mild COVID-19 (a few samples of this study predate the infection). Cell type and time point are not known.

The chain is built from TRBV29-1 and TRBJ2-7, with 10 bases aligning to TRBD1. Germline V CDR1 and CDR2: SQVTM, ANQGSEA. Germline trimming cut 5 bases from V and 4 bases from J; bases unmatched to any gene: 11. This CDR3 contains 15 residues. The CDR3 nucleotides are TGCAGCGTTTCCGTTGGACAGGGGGGAGGATACGAGCAGTACTTC. Protein: CSVSVGQGGGYEQYF.

The rearrangement links TRBV12-3 or TRBV12-4 to TRBJ1-1; TRBD1 matches at 7 bases. The CDR3 length is 14 residues. V gave up 7 bases and J gave up 2 bases; unmatched junction bases: 7. The CDR3 DNA reads TGTGCCAGCACCCCACAGGGGCCCAACACTGAAGCTTTCTTT. Residues: CASTPQGPNTEAFF.

This clonotype came up a few times. The gene calls are TRBV7-2 and TRBJ2-7, with D tentatively TRBD1 or TRBD2 (6 bases each). Trimming left V 6 bases short and J 6 bases short, with 18 bases between. The CDR3 is 14 amino acids. Germline-derived CDR1 and CDR2 are SGHTA and FQGNSA. The CDR3: CASRVVKGGGEQYF. The CDR3 DNA sequence: TGTGCCAGCAGGGTCGTAAAGGGGGGTGGCGAGCAGTACTTC.

This clonotype came up a few times. The V gene is TRBV24-1, the J gene TRBJ2-2; the D is unclear. Germline CDR1 reads KGHDR; CDR2 reads SFDVKD. The CDR3 length is 15 residues. Trimming left V 1 base short and J 1 base short, with 6 bases between. The CDR3 spells CATSDFNENTGELFF. CDR3 DNA: TGTGCCACCAGTGATTTTAATGAGAACACCGGGGAGCTGTTTTTT.

The J gene is TRBJ1-2, the V gene TRBV24-1; D not certain. Between the trimmed V and J ends, which lost 5 bases and 2 bases, there was a span of 5 bases. CDR1 and CDR2 from the germline V gene are KGHDR and SFDVKD. This CDR3 has 12 amino acids. The CDR3 loop is CATSVWNYGYTF. CDR3 sequence (DNA): TGTGCCACCAGTGTGTGGAACTATGGCTACACCTTC.

Note on this clonotype: Given a much more abundant clone one base away, this may be a read error. This chain connects TRBV15 to TRBJ2-3; D is unresolved. Deletions cut 0 bases from V and 2 bases from J, with 12 bases between. The V gene's germline CDR1 is LNHNV and CDR2 YYDKDF (reference sequence). The length of the CDR3 is 16 residues. CDR3 residues: CATSRDHPPNTDTQYF. The CDR3 DNA is TGTGCCACCAGCAGAGATCACCCACCTAACACAGATACGCAGTATTTT.

This clonotype was observed many times. The V call is TRBV27, the J call TRBJ2-1, with 7 bases aligning to TRBD2. Germline assignment: CDR1 MNHEY and CDR2 SMNVEV (reference sequence). With 1 base clipped from V and 0 bases from J, the junction kept 3 bases outside the gene matches. The CDR3 is 16 residues long. CDR3: CASSLLGGSSYNEQFF. CDR3 sequence (DNA): TGTGCCAGCAGTTTATTGGGGGGGAGCTCCTACAATGAGCAGTTCTTC.

This clonotype came up a few times. The V gene is TRBV5-5, the J gene TRBJ1-2, with no clear D. The CDR3 covers 14 residues. V was trimmed by 4 bases and J by 8 bases, leaving 18 bases between them. Germline CDR1 and CDR2: SGHKS and YYEKEE (reference sequence). CDR3 sequence (DNA): TGTGCCAGCAGCCAAGCTCAGAGTTTCGAGGGCTACACCTTC. This sequence encodes CASSQAQSFEGYTF.

This clonotype showed up many times. The chain combines TRBV27 with TRBJ2-3, with D possibly matching TRBD1 (6 bases). Germline CDR1 MNHEY, CDR2 SMNVEV (reference sequence). This CDR3 has 15 amino acids. The V end was cut by 2 bases, the J end by 4 bases, with 13 bases between. As DNA, the CDR3 is TGTGCCAGCAGTTTACAGGGGCGCCCACCAGATACGCAGTATTTT. Translating it yields CASSLQGRPPDTQYF.

This clonotype was counted at least ten times. V is TRBV6-5 and J is TRBJ1-3; D call uncertain. The CDR3 has 13 residues. With 10 bases removed from V and 0 bases from J, the gap between germline ends came to 10 bases. Germline assignment: CDR1 MNHEY and CDR2 SVGAGI. Here the CDR3 DNA reads TGTGCCACTGGACTGATCTCTGGAAACACCATATATTTT. Translating gives CATGLISGNTIYF.

This clonotype was counted at least ten times. The V gene is TRBV12-3 or TRBV12-4, the J gene TRBJ2-3; tentatively, D is TRBD2 (5 bases). Trimming removed 5 bases at V and 6 bases at J, with 9 bases between. The CDR3 spans 12 residues. CDR3 DNA sequence: TGTGCCAGCAGTGGTTGGAGGGATACGCAGTATTTT. It is translated as CASSGWRDTQYF.

J is TRBJ1-6 and V is TRBV20-1; possible D gene TRBD1, 5 bases. Trimming shortened V by 2 bases and J by 4 bases, and 9 bases separated the two germline ends. This CDR3 region has 14 residues. Germline V lookup: CDR1 DFQATT, CDR2 SNEGSKA (reference sequence). CDR3 DNA sequence: TGCAGTGCTAGACAGGACACTTATAATTCACCCCTCCACTTT. Encoded protein: CSARQDTYNSPLHF.

This chain links TRBV4-1 with TRBJ2-2; perhaps D is TRBD1 or TRBD2 (5 bases each). The germline V gene has CDR1 MGHRA and CDR2 YSYEKL. The length of the CDR3 is 16 residues. Trimming removed 1 base from V and 4 bases from J, with 13 bases in between. CDR3 bases: TGCGCCAGCAGCCAAGGGGACCAGGCGCTCACCGGGGAGCTGTTTTTT. Translated: CASSQGDQALTGELFF.

The chain employs TRBV3-1 and TRBJ2-3, with D possibly being TRBD1 or TRBD2 (7 bases each). CDR1 LGHDT and CDR2 YNNKEL come from the germline V gene (reference sequence). The CDR3 sequence is 15 residues long. The CDR3 bases are TGTGCATCCACCGAGGGGGCGGGAGCCATAGATACGCAGTATTTT. The encoded protein is CASTEGAGAIDTQYF.